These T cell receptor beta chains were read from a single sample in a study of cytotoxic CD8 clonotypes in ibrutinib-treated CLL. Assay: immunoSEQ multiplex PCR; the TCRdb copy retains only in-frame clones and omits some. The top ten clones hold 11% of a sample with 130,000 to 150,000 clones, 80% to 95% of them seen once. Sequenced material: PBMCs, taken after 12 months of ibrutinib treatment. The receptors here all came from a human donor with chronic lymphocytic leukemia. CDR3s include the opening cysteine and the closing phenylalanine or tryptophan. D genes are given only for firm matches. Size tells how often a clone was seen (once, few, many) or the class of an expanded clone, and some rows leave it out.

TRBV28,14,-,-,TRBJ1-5,CASSLGGANQPQHF,TGTGCCAGCAGTTTGGGGGGGGCCAATCAGCCCCAGCATTTT
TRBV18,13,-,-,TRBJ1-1,CASSPPSSPEAFF,TGTGCCAGCTCACCACCTTCCAGCCCAGAAGCTTTCTTT
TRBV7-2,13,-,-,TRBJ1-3,CASSLESGNTIYF,TGTGCCAGCAGCTTAGAATCTGGAAACACCATATATTTT
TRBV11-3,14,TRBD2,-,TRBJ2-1,CASSWTSGSDEQFF,TGTGCCAGCAGTTGGACTAGCGGGAGTGATGAGCAGTTCTTC
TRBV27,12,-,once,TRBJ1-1,CASPILNTEAFF,TGTGCCAGCCCCATCCTGAACACTGAAGCTTTCTTT
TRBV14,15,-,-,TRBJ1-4,CASSQDAVPNEKLFF,TGTGCCAGCAGCCAAGATGCGGTCCCTAATGAAAAACTGTTTTTT
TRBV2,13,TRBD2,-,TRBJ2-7,CASTGREWSEQYF,TGTGCCAGCACTGGGCGGGAGTGGTCCGAGCAGTACTTC
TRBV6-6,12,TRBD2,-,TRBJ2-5,CASRAPGGAQYF,TGTGCCAGCAGGGCCCCGGGGGGGGCCCAGTACTTC
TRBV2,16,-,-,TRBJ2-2,CASSEYGSPNTGELFF,TGTGCCAGCAGTGAATACGGCAGCCCGAACACCGGGGAGCTGTTTTTT
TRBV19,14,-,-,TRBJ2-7,CASSMFGLYYEQYF,TGTGCCAGTAGTATGTTTGGACTATACTACGAGCAGTACTTC
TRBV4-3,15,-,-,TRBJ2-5,CASSQGRRLGETQYF,TGCGCCAGCAGCCAAGGTCGGCGGTTGGGGGAGACCCAGTACTTC
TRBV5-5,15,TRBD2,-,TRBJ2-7,CASSSTSGRAYEQYF,TGTGCCAGCAGCTCCACTAGCGGGAGGGCCTACGAGCAGTACTTC
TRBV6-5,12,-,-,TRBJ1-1,CASVGQPNEAFF,TGTGCCTCGGTAGGACAGCCCAATGAAGCTTTCTTT
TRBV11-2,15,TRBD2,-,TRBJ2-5,CASSYQVGLAGWMYF,TGTGCCAGCAGCTATCAAGTAGGACTAGCGGGATGGATGTACTTC
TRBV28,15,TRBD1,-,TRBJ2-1,CASSLDRGGIDEQFF,TGTGCCAGCAGCTTGGACAGGGGAGGCATCGATGAGCAGTTCTTC
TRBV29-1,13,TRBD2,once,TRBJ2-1,CSVSGRYNNEQFF,TGCAGCGTTAGCGGGAGGTACAATAATGAGCAGTTCTTC
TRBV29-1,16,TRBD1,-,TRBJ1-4,CSVIASTGEANEKLFF,TGCAGCGTCATCGCGTCCACAGGGGAGGCTAATGAAAAACTGTTTTTT
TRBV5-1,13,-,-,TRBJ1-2,CASSLDANYGYTF,TGCGCCAGCAGCTTGGATGCTAACTATGGCTACACCTTC
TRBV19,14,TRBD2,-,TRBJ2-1,CASSSSGGSPEQFF,TGTGCCAGTAGCTCTAGCGGGGGGAGTCCTGAGCAGTTCTTC
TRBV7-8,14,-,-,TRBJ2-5,CASSLALGVRTQYF,TGTGCCAGCAGCTTAGCCCTGGGCGTACGGACCCAGTACTTC
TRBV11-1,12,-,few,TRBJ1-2,CASRSEDYGYTF,TGTGCCAGCAGATCGGAGGACTATGGCTACACCTTC
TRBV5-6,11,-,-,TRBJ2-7,CASSPKREQYF,TGTGCCAGCAGCCCTAAACGCGAGCAGTACTTC
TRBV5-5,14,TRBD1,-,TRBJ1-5,CASSLAGGYQPQHF,TGTGCCAGCAGCTTGGCAGGGGGCTATCAGCCCCAGCATTTT
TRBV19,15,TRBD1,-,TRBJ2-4,CASSRGQGRRNIQYF,TGTGCCAGTAGTAGGGGACAGGGGCGGAGAAACATTCAGTACTTC
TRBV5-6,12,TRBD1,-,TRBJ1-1,CASSLVGQGAFF,TGTGCCAGCAGCTTGGTGGGACAGGGAGCTTTCTTT
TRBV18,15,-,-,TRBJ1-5,CASSPDSRDYQPQHF,TGTGCCAGCTCACCCGATAGCAGGGATTATCAGCCCCAGCATTTT
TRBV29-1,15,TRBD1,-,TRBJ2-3,CSVDGGTGATDTQYF,TGCAGCGTTGACGGTGGGACAGGGGCCACAGATACGCAGTATTTT
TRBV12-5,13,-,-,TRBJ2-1,CASGHGQWGEQFF,TGTGCTAGTGGGCACGGTCAATGGGGGGAGCAGTTCTTC
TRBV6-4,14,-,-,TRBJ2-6,CASSSRDNERVLTF,TGTGCCAGCAGTTCTCGTGACAACGAGCGCGTCCTGACTTTC
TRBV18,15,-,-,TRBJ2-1,CASSPSVSSYNEQFF,TGTGCCAGCTCTCCAAGCGTCAGCTCCTACAATGAGCAGTTCTTC
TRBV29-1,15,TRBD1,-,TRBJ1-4,CSVEGYRGANEKLFF,TGCAGCGTTGAAGGTTACAGGGGCGCTAATGAAAAACTGTTTTTT
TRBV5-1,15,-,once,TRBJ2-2,CASSFPAGNTGELFF,TGCGCCAGCAGCTTCCCAGCGGGGAACACCGGGGAGCTGTTTTTT
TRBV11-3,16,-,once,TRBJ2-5,CASSLHSGQKQETQYF,TGTGCCAGCAGCTTACACTCAGGACAGAAACAAGAGACCCAGTACTTC
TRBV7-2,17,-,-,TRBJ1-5,CASSPRGRSGSNQPQHF,TGTGCCAGCAGCCCCCGTGGAAGGTCGGGTAGCAATCAGCCCCAGCATTTT
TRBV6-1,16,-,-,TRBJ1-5,CASSEGTKGGNQPQHF,TGTGCCAGCAGTGAGGGGACGAAGGGAGGCAATCAGCCCCAGCATTTT
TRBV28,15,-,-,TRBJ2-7,CASSSTYRTVYEQYF,TGTGCCAGCAGTTCCACTTACCGAACAGTATACGAGCAGTACTTC
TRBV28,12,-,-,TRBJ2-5,CASSSPRETQYF,TGTGCCAGCAGTTCCCCGAGGGAGACCCAGTACTTC
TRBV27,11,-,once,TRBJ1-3,CASSLGNTIYF,TGTGCCAGCAGTTTGGGAAACACCATATATTTT
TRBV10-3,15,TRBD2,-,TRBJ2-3,CAITAGGRSTDTQYF,TGTGCCATCACAGCGGGAGGGAGGAGCACAGATACGCAGTATTTT
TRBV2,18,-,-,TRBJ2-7,CASSVNRGTALEGYEQYF,TGTGCCAGCAGCGTCAATAGGGGGACAGCTTTGGAGGGCTACGAGCAGTACTTC
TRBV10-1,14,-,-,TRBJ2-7,CASSEGGWSYEQYF,TGCGCCAGCAGTGAAGGAGGTTGGTCCTACGAGCAGTACTTC
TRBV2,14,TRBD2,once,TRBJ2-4,CASSPPGLGNIQYF,TGTGCCAGCAGTCCTCCGGGACTAGGTAACATTCAGTACTTC
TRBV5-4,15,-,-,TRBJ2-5,CASSLAGLAKGTQYF,TGTGCCAGCAGCTTGGCCGGGCTTGCGAAGGGGACCCAGTACTTC
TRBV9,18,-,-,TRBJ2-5,CASSVEGAFPWLQETQYF,TGTGCCAGCAGCGTAGAAGGGGCGTTCCCTTGGTTACAAGAGACCCAGTACTTC
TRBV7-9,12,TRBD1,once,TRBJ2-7,CASTTTGDEQYF,TGTGCCAGCACTACAACAGGGGACGAGCAGTACTTC
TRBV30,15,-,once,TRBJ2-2,CAWRVGSSNTGELFF,TGTGCCTGGAGGGTCGGATCCTCGAACACCGGGGAGCTGTTTTTT
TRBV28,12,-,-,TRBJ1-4,CASSIGQKKLFF,TGTGCCAGCAGTATCGGACAGAAAAAACTGTTTTTT
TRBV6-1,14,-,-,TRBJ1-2,CASSEQVLRGGYTF,TGTGCCAGCAGTGAACAGGTCCTTAGGGGTGGCTACACCTTC
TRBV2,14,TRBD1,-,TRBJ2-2,CASSEGQGSGELFF,TGTGCCAGCAGTGAGGGACAGGGGAGCGGGGAGCTGTTTTTT
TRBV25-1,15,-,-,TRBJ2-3,CASSEWGAHGDTQYF,TGTGCCAGCAGTGAATGGGGGGCCCATGGGGATACGCAGTATTTT
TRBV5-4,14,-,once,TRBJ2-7,CASSGPGLPNEQYF,TGTGCCAGCAGCGGGCCGGGACTCCCCAACGAGCAGTACTTC
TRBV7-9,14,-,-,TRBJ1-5,CASSPGAVNQPQHF,TGTGCCAGCAGCCCAGGGGCCGTTAATCAGCCCCAGCATTTT
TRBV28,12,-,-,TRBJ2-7,CASSLSLYEQYF,TGTGCCAGCAGTTTAAGCCTCTACGAGCAGTACTTC
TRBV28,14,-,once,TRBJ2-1,CASSFRALRNEQFF,TGTGCCAGCAGTTTTCGGGCACTCCGTAATGAGCAGTTCTTC